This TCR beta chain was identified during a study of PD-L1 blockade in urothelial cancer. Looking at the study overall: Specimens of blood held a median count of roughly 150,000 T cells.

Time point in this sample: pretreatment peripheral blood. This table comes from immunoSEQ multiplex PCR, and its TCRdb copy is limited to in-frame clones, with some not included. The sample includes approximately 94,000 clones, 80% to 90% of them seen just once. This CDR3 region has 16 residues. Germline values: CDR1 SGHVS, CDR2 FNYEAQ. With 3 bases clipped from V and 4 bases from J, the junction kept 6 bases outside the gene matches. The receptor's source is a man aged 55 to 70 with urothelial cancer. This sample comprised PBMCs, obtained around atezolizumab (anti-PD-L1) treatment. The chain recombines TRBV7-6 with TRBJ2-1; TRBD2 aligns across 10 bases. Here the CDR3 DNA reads TGTGCCAGCAGCTTTTCCCCAGCGGGAGGGTACAATGAGCAGTTCTTC. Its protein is CASSFSPAGGYNEQFF.